These 27 T cell receptor beta chains were all obtained from the same sample, sequenced in a study of T cell responses to AZD1222 COVID-19 vaccine. Using immunoSEQ multiplex PCR, the repertoire was profiled, and TCRdb retains in-frame clones only, with some absent. The sample holds about 160,000 clones, roughly 90% seen once. The specimen comprised peripheral blood, sampled on day 0 of AZD1222 vaccination. Receptors originate from an adult in good health.

The rearrangement joins TRBV15 to TRBJ2-1; TRBD2 matches at 8 bases. V was clipped by 0 bases and J by 7 bases; unmatched bases: 8. The CDR3 runs 16 residues. Germline-derived CDR1 and CDR2 are LNHNV and YYDKDF (reference sequence). The CDR3 bases are TGTGCCACCAGCAGAGAGAGAGCGGGAGATACAAATGAGCAGTTCTTC. This gives the protein CATSRERAGDTNEQFF.

This rearrangement joins TRBV9 to TRBJ2-1; D is undetermined. There are 13 residues in the CDR3. Germline CDR1 reads SGDLS; CDR2 reads YYNGEE. Trimming removed 2 bases from V and 5 bases from J, with 8 bases in between. The CDR3 DNA follows: TGTGCCAGCAGCGTTCAGAGCAACAATGAGCAGTTCTTC. It codes for CASSVQSNNEQFF.

The CDR3 loop is CASSLKVERETQYF. CDR3 nucleotide sequence: TGTGCCAGCAGCTTAAAAGTCGAAAGGGAGACCCAGTACTTC. The gene calls are TRBV7-6 and TRBJ2-5; D is unclear. The V gene lost 2 bases and the J gene lost 5 bases, with 12 bases spanning the gap. CDR1 is SGHVS, CDR2 FNYEAQ, per germline. This CDR3 region has 14 residues.

The chain is built from TRBV2 and TRBJ2-1; D could derive from TRBD1 or TRBD2 (5 bases each). V lost 8 bases, J lost 4 bases, and 9 bases lay in between. The CDR3 has 12 residues. Germline V gene data show CDR1 as SNHLY and CDR2 as FYNNEI. This CDR3 reads CASGTQYNEQFF. The DNA of the CDR3 is TGTGCCAGCGGGACCCAATACAATGAGCAGTTCTTC.

The V gene is TRBV6-5, the J gene TRBJ1-6; no definite D call. Germline V gene data show CDR1 as MNHEY and CDR2 as SVGAGI. The CDR3 runs to 12 residues. V shed 6 bases and J shed 10 bases, with 10 bases lying between them. The CDR3 sequence: CASSTTQSPLHF. The CDR3, as DNA: TGTGCCAGCAGCACTACCCAGTCACCCCTCCACTTT.

The CDR3 reads CASSSGTGSETQYF. As DNA, the CDR3 is TGTGCCAGCAGCTCCGGGACAGGGAGCGAGACCCAGTACTTC. V is TRBV7-9 and J is TRBJ2-5, with 9 bases matching TRBD1. V lost 4 bases to trimming and J lost 5 bases; unmatched junction nucleotides: 5. Germline CDR1 SEHNR, CDR2 FQNEAQ (reference sequence). The CDR3 covers 14 residues.

CDR3 in amino acids: CASSISDSLYGYTF. In DNA, the CDR3 is TGTGCCAGTAGTATTTCCGACAGCCTCTATGGCTACACCTTC. The V call is TRBV19, the J call TRBJ1-2; D might be TRBD1 (5 bases). The CDR3 contains 14 residues. Germline values: CDR1 LNHDA, CDR2 SQIVND (reference sequence). Trimming pared 3 bases from V and 4 bases from J, leaving 12 bases between.

The V gene is TRBV28, the J gene TRBJ1-5; no reliable D call. V shed 2 bases and J shed 7 bases, with 15 bases lying between them. This CDR3 has 15 amino acids. Germline V gene sequence: CDR1 MDHEN, CDR2 SYDVKM. CDR3 coding DNA: TGTGCCAGCAGTTTAACTGCGACCTTCGGCCAGCCCCAGCATTTT. Translation gives CASSLTATFGQPQHF.

This chain uses TRBV5-1 with TRBJ2-3, with D unclear. The CDR3 totals 14 residues. The V gene's germline CDR1 is SGHRS and CDR2 YFSETQ. Trimming left V 4 bases short and J 0 bases short, with 9 bases between. CDR3 amino acids: CASSPFRSTDTQYF. CDR3 DNA sequence: TGCGCCAGCAGCCCCTTTAGAAGCACAGATACGCAGTATTTT.

J is TRBJ2-7 and V is TRBV28; TRBD2 agrees at 13 bases. After removal of 6 bases from V and 4 bases from J, the junction contained 9 bases not matched to a gene. Looked up from germline, CDR1 is MDHEN and CDR2 is SYDVKM. This CDR3 is built from 16 residues. The CDR3 loop reads CASRPTSGGALYEQYF. The CDR3 DNA follows: TGTGCCAGCAGGCCTACTAGCGGGGGGGCCCTATACGAGCAGTACTTC.

The chain employs TRBV4-3 and TRBJ2-1; 13 nucleotides agree with TRBD2. The length of the CDR3 is 16 residues. J lost 8 bases, V lost 3 bases, and 7 bases had no gene match. The germline gives CDR1 LGHNA, CDR2 YSLEER. CDR3 region: CASSQAGTSGIYEQFF. In nucleotides, the CDR3 is TGCGCCAGCAGCCAGGCCGGGACTAGCGGGATCTATGAGCAGTTCTTC.

This clone was picked up one time. This sequence joins TRBV5-6 and TRBJ2-1; D unresolved. V dropped 2 bases and J dropped 0 bases, with 9 bases sitting between them. Germline V gene lookup returns CDR1 SGHDT and CDR2 YYEEEE. This CDR3 contains 15 residues. CDR3 coding DNA: TGTGCCAGCAGCTTTGGGTTAAGCTCCTACAATGAGCAGTTCTTC. It codes for CASSFGLSSYNEQFF.

DNA for the CDR3: TGTGCCAGCAGCTTAAACCTAGCGGGGGGCACGGAGACCCAGTACTTC. This sequence encodes CASSLNLAGGTETQYF. This chain joins TRBV7-2 and TRBJ2-5; 11 nucleotides line up with TRBD2. Per germline, CDR1 SGHTA and CDR2 FQGNSA. The CDR3 extends over 16 amino acids. Trimming took 2 bases from V and 5 from J; bases not matched to a gene: 7.

The sample holds one count of this clone. The chain carries TRBV29-1 and TRBJ2-7; D not resolved. Per the germline V gene, CDR1 is SQVTM and CDR2 is ANQGSEA. V lost 4 bases and J 11 bases, leaving 12 bases between the germline ends. This CDR3 comprises 10 residues. As DNA, the CDR3 is TGCAGCGTTGGGGGTGCCTGGGAGTACTTC. It specifies CSVGGAWEYF.

This sequence joins TRBV27 and TRBJ2-5; 8 bases line up with TRBD2. With V trimmed by 3 bases and J by 2 bases, 8 bases remained unmatched. Germline V gene data show CDR1 as MNHEY and CDR2 as SMNVEV (reference sequence). The CDR3 consists of 16 residues. This chain's CDR3 is CASSLIGGGPQETQYF. CDR3 sequence (DNA): TGTGCCAGCAGTTTGATTGGCGGGGGGCCTCAAGAGACCCAGTACTTC.

This chain joins TRBV9 and TRBJ2-2; no clear D gene. CDR1 is SGDLS, CDR2 YYNGEE, per germline. V dropped 0 bases and J dropped 4 bases, with 7 bases sitting between them. The CDR3 length is 14 residues. For the CDR3, the DNA is TGTGCCAGCAGCGTAGCCTGGTCCACCGGGGAGCTGTTTTTT. It yields the protein CASSVAWSTGELFF.

The V call is TRBV18, the J call TRBJ2-4; D ambiguous. Germline CDR1 reads KGHSH; CDR2 reads LQKENI. V lost 2 bases to trimming and J lost 4 bases, with 15 bases between them. This CDR3 spans 16 amino acids. The CDR3 coding sequence is TGTGCCAGCTCACCATTCGAAGGAATCGCGAAAAACATTCAGTACTTC. Translation: CASSPFEGIAKNIQYF.

The chain has TRBV7-9 and TRBJ1-2, with TRBD1 matching 8 bases. Germline V lookup: CDR1 SEHNR, CDR2 FQNEAQ (reference sequence). Trimming cost V 5 bases and J 4 bases; bases outside gene matches: 6. The CDR3 covers 14 residues. DNA for the CDR3: TGTGCCAGCAGCCGGACAGGGTGGGTCTATGGCTACACCTTC. It yields the protein CASSRTGWVYGYTF.

The chain is built from TRBV10-3 and TRBJ2-1; 10 bases map to TRBD2. Germline CDR1 is ENHRY and CDR2 is SYGVKD. The CDR3 spans 15 residues. J was trimmed by 7 bases and V by 4 bases; bases with no gene match: 7. The DNA of the CDR3 is TGTGCCATCAGTGGTGAGCGGGGGGGAATTAATGAGCAGTTCTTC. Translated, it gives CAISGERGGINEQFF.

J is TRBJ2-5 and V is TRBV24-1; 8 bases are shared with TRBD1. Germline values: CDR1 KGHDR, CDR2 SFDVKD. CDR3 length equals 14 residues. J lost 4 bases, V lost 4 bases, and 4 bases had no gene match. CDR3 sequence reads: CATSELDRGETQYF. The CDR3 coding sequence is TGTGCCACCAGTGAGCTAGACAGGGGAGAGACCCAGTACTTC.

This chain uses TRBV6-5 with TRBJ1-1, with D perhaps TRBD1 (6 bases). Germline V lookup: CDR1 MNHEY, CDR2 SVGAGI. CDR3 size: 10 residues. V dropped 11 bases and J dropped 4 bases, with 8 bases sitting between them. CDR3 sequence (DNA): TGTGCCTCAGGGGCCACTGAAGCTTTCTTT. Protein sequence: CASGATEAFF.

On this clone: Other DNA sequences in the sample encode the same CDR3. The chain recombines TRBV7-2 with TRBJ2-3; D ambiguous. The CDR3 is made up of 12 amino acids. Germline V gene sequence: CDR1 SGHTA, CDR2 FQGNSA. V shed 3 bases and J shed 0 bases, with 1 base lying between them. Here the CDR3 DNA reads TGTGCCAGCAGCTTCAGCACAGATACGCAGTATTTT. This gives the protein CASSFSTDTQYF.

The chain recombines TRBV30 with TRBJ1-1; D unclear. Germline CDR1 GTSNPN, CDR2 SVGIG (reference sequence). This CDR3 contains 13 residues. Trimming removed 0 bases from V and 2 bases from J, with 7 bases in between. CDR3: CAWSVLENTEAFF. The CDR3 DNA sequence: TGTGCCTGGAGTGTACTTGAAAACACTGAAGCTTTCTTT.

The chain carries TRBV9 and TRBJ2-3, with TRBD2 matching 11 bases. Unmatched junction bases numbered 1, after V lost 0 bases and J lost 4 bases. The CDR3 totals 15 residues. Germline V gene lookup returns CDR1 SGDLS and CDR2 YYNGEE. The CDR3 region is CASSVGLAGPDTQYF. The CDR3 coding sequence is TGTGCCAGCAGCGTAGGACTAGCGGGGCCAGATACGCAGTATTTT.

This chain links TRBV11-3 with TRBJ1-1; no definite D call. The CDR3 is 13 amino acids. CDR1 SGHNT and CDR2 YENEEA come from the germline V gene. V was clipped by 3 bases and J by 1 base, with 6 bases between them. As DNA, the CDR3 is TGTGCCAGCAGCTTGAGAAGGAACACTGAAGCTTTCTTT. It encodes CASSLRRNTEAFF.

With respect to this clone: Germline and junction disagree at one end, which may indicate a read error. The gene calls are TRBV29-1 and TRBJ2-3, with D uncertain. Germline CDR1 SQVTM, CDR2 ANQGSEA. CDR3 size: 15 residues. The CDR3 coding sequence is TGCAGCGTTAACTCTGTCCTCACCCGCACCGATACGCAGTATTTT. The encoded protein is CSVNSVLTRTDTQYF.

The V call is TRBV18, the J call TRBJ2-7, with 12 bases that match TRBD1. The CDR3 totals 15 residues. Germline CDR1 and CDR2: KGHSH and LQKENI. V shed 3 bases and J 5 bases; nucleotides not matched to a gene: 5. In DNA, the CDR3 is TGTGCCAGCTCACCTCCGGGACAGGGGGCCCACGAGCAGTACTTC. Amino acids: CASSPPGQGAHEQYF.